One TCR beta chain is described in this entry. The protocol was immunoSEQ multiplex PCR, while the TCRdb copy is restricted to in-frame clones and leaves out a portion. Of just over 200,000 clones in the sample, more than 75% were seen once. This CDR3 region has 13 residues. V shed 5 bases and J 9 bases; nucleotides not matched to a gene: 7. Germline lookup yields CDR1 LNHDA and CDR2 SQIVND (reference sequence). These data come from a study of blood T cell repertoires in COVID-19. The V call is TRBV19, the J call TRBJ2-5, with 9 positions matching TRBD1. The sequencing input was peripheral blood. This TCR derives from a man older than 75 with acute or convalescent COVID-19. For the CDR3, the DNA is TGTGCCAGTAGTCGCGGGACAGGGAATTCCCAGTACTTC. It specifies CASSRGTGNSQYF.